Below are 27 T cell receptor beta chains sequenced from a single sample in a study of beta chain features in type 1 diabetes. Every isolated RNA sample was fully reverse transcribed, so sequencing captured expressed TCRB transcripts. Only in-frame clones appear in the TCRdb table, and some are missing; sequencing was by immunoSEQ multiplex PCR. The sample consists of about 400,000 clones, roughly 12% of them appearing once. Sequenced sample: naive CD4+ T cells from blood. The receptors stem from a man younger than 35 in good health.

This clone was detected only a few times. This chain links TRBV30 with TRBJ2-3; possible D gene TRBD1, 6 bases. The V and J ends lost 1 base and 4 bases respectively, with 15 bases between them. From germline, CDR1 is GTSNPN and CDR2 SVGIG (reference sequence). The CDR3 contains 15 residues. This CDR3 is CAWSGGRGTSDTQYF. CDR3 sequence (DNA): TGTGCCTGGAGTGGTGGCAGGGGAACTTCAGATACGCAGTATTTT. Complete variable domain (other parts from reference TRBV30 and TRBJ2-3): SQTIHQWPATLVQPVGSPLSLECTVEGTSNPNLYWYRQAAGRGLQLLFYSVGIGQISSEVPQNLSASRPQDRQFILSSKKLLLSDSGFYLCAWSGGRGTSDTQYFGPGTRLTVL.

This clone was counted a few times. The rearrangement uses TRBV25-1 and TRBJ2-7; 7 nucleotides line up with TRBD1. Germline loops: CDR1 MGHDK, CDR2 SYGVNS. This CDR3 spans 12 amino acids. V lost 8 bases, J lost 2 bases, and 3 bases stayed unmatched. CDR3 bases: TGTGCCAGCGGGACAGCGACCTACGAGCAGTACTTC. It codes for CASGTATYEQYF.

In this sample, this clone turned up a few times. J is TRBJ2-1 and V is TRBV4-2, with TRBD2 identical over 12 bases. There are 21 residues in the CDR3. Germline CDR1 is LGHNA and CDR2 is YNFKEQ. V lost 0 bases, J lost 8 bases, and 20 bases stayed unmatched. The CDR3: CASSQEPASGRASGSIHEQFF. DNA for the CDR3: TGTGCCAGCAGCCAAGAGCCGGCTAGCGGGAGGGCCTCGGGTTCCATACATGAGCAGTTCTTC.

This clone was detected only a few times. The CDR3 coding sequence is TGTGCCAGCCGAGTCAGCGGGGAGACCCAGTACTTC. It encodes CASRVSGETQYF. The V call is TRBV28, the J call TRBJ2-5, with a tentative D call TRBD2 (6 bases). The CDR3 loop spans 12 amino acids. Trimming removed 8 bases from V and 5 bases from J, with 12 bases in between. Germline CDR1 MDHEN, CDR2 SYDVKM.

This clone was detected only a few times. The gene calls are TRBV5-4 and TRBJ1-1; the match to TRBD1 covers 11 bases. The CDR3 runs 13 residues. Germline loops: CDR1 SGHNT, CDR2 YYREEE (reference sequence). Trimming removed 5 bases from V and 8 bases from J; junction bases left unmatched: 5. CDR3 sequence (DNA): TGTGCCAGCAGGAGGACAGGGGGCGCAGAAGCTTTCTTT. Protein: CASRRTGGAEAFF.

The genes are TRBV30 and TRBJ1-6; unclear D gene. Germline V gives CDR1 GTSNPN, CDR2 SVGIG (reference sequence). The V gene lost 5 bases and the J gene lost 8 bases, with 13 bases spanning the gap. CDR3 length equals 13 residues. The CDR3 DNA reads as TGTGCCTGGGATGTATCGGGAGATTCACCCCTCCACTTT. Encoded protein: CAWDVSGDSPLHF.

This clone occurred a few times. This chain links TRBV30 with TRBJ1-2; 9 bases fit TRBD1. The CDR3 is made up of 14 amino acids. Losses at the gene ends were 7 bases for V and 7 bases for J; bases not matched to a gene: 13. CDR1 is GTSNPN and CDR2 is SVGIG in the germline V gene (reference sequence). CDR3 sequence: CASKWAGQGRGYTF. Here the CDR3 DNA reads TGTGCCTCCAAATGGGCGGGACAGGGACGTGGCTACACCTTC. The full variable domain, rest sourced from reference TRBV30 and TRBJ1-2, is SQTIHQWPATLVQPVGSPLSLECTVEGTSNPNLYWYRQAAGRGLQLLFYSVGIGQISSEVPQNLSASRPQDRQFILSSKKLLLSDSGFYLCASKWAGQGRGYTFGSGTRLTVV.

This clone was found a few times. This chain connects TRBV9 to TRBJ2-1, with TRBD2 matching 9 bases. The CDR3 has 15 residues. J gave up 2 bases and V 0 bases, and 0 bases lay outside the gene matches. The V gene's germline CDR1 is SGDLS and CDR2 YYNGEE. The CDR3 nucleotides read TGTGCCAGCAGCGTAGCTAGCGGGGCCTACAATGAGCAGTTCTTC. The encoded protein is CASSVASGAYNEQFF.

This clone was seen more than once but under ten times. The J gene is TRBJ2-7, the V gene TRBV6-5; a possible D gene is TRBD2 (5 bases). The CDR3 extends over 13 amino acids. CDR1 MNHEY and CDR2 SVGAGI come from the germline V gene. V was cut by 4 bases and J by 5 bases, with 12 bases left in between. The CDR3 sequence: CASSSPRENEQYF. DNA for the CDR3: TGTGCCAGCAGTTCCCCGAGGGAGAACGAGCAGTACTTC.

V and J are TRBV4-3 and TRBJ1-2; D is perhaps TRBD1 (6 bases). CDR3 length equals 18 residues. Trimming left V 0 bases short and J 5 bases short, with 22 bases between. Germline values: CDR1 LGHNA, CDR2 YSLEER. In DNA form, the CDR3 reads TGCGCCAGCAGCCAAGAGACCCCCAGGGGCGCTTTCGGATATGGCTACACCTTC. The encoded protein is CASSQETPRGAFGYGYTF.

This clone showed up just a few times. The chain is built from TRBV4-2 and TRBJ1-1; D unresolved. V lost 4 bases, J lost 0 bases, and 6 bases lay in between. The CDR3 extends over 13 amino acids. CDR1 LGHNA and CDR2 YNFKEQ come from the germline V gene. CDR3 nucleotide sequence: TGTGCCAGCAGCCCTAGGATGAACACTGAAGCTTTCTTT. Its translation is CASSPRMNTEAFF.

This rearrangement joins TRBV28 to TRBJ1-4; 7 bases align to TRBD1. This CDR3 has 15 residues. V shed 7 bases and J 2 bases; nucleotides not matched to a gene: 7. The germline CDR1 and CDR2 sequences are MDHEN and SYDVKM. The CDR3 sequence: CASKAGGLTNEKLFF. The CDR3 DNA reads as TGTGCCAGCAAGGCAGGGGGGCTCACTAATGAAAAACTGTTTTTT.

This clone was seen only a few times. The CDR3 DNA is TGTGCCAGCACCCAGCGGGGTACGCAGTATTTT. Translated, it gives CASTQRGTQYF. This chain joins TRBV7-9 and TRBJ2-3; 7 nucleotides match TRBD2. CDR1 is SEHNR, CDR2 FQNEAQ, per germline (reference sequence). The CDR3 covers 11 residues. Trimming took 7 bases from V and 8 from J; bases not matched to a gene: 3.

This clone was picked up a small number of times. In this CDR3 the conserved last residue, phenylalanine or tryptophan, is missing, so a read error is likely. The DNA is omitted, as the CDR3 cannot be located on it reliably, and the CDR3 follows TCRdb's listing. The rearrangement links TRBV2 to TRBJ2-7; the table names TRBD2, a call not compared with the DNA. Per the germline V gene, CDR1 is SNHLY and CDR2 is FYNNEI. Counting both end residues, the CDR3 totals 13 amino acids. The chain's CDR3 is CASSEAPVSRRRI.

The chain employs TRBV5-4 and TRBJ1-1, with D uncertain. The CDR3 sequence is 13 residues long. Trimming took off 4 bases at V and 3 bases at J, with 10 bases between the two ends. The germline gives CDR1 SGHNT, CDR2 YYREEE (reference sequence). The CDR3 loop reads CASSTRRDTEAFF. The CDR3 nucleotides read TGTGCCAGCAGCACACGGCGGGACACTGAAGCTTTCTTT.

In this sample, this clone turned up a few times. The genes are TRBV10-3 and TRBJ1-1; D is undetermined. CDR3 length: 12 amino acids. Per the germline V gene, CDR1 is ENHRY and CDR2 is SYGVKD. Trimming removed 10 bases at V and 4 bases at J, with 13 bases between. CDR3 coding DNA: TGTGCCACCACGTCAGCGGTCACTGAAGCTTTCTTT. Residues: CATTSAVTEAFF.

This chain links TRBV9 with TRBJ2-1; weak D call: TRBD1 (6 bases). V was trimmed by 4 bases and J by 6 bases, leaving 17 bases between them. The CDR3 is made up of 15 amino acids. Per germline, CDR1 SGDLS and CDR2 YYNGEE. CDR3 protein: CASSPGTTLANEQFF. The CDR3 nucleotides are TGTGCCAGCAGCCCCGGGACAACCCTGGCCAATGAGCAGTTCTTC. Full variable domain (outside the CDR3, taken from reference TRBV9 and TRBJ2-1): DSGVTQTPKHLITATGQRVTLRCSPRSGDLSVYWYQQSLDQGLQFLIQYYNGEERAKGNILERFSAQQFPDLHSELNLSSLELGDSALYFCASSPGTTLANEQFFGPGTRLTVL.

This clone was counted a few times. This chain joins TRBV19 and TRBJ1-5; TRBD1 might be the D (6 bases). CDR3 length: 15 amino acids. Germline CDR1 is LNHDA and CDR2 is SQIVND (reference sequence). V was pared by 6 bases and J by 7 bases, with 19 bases between. The CDR3 DNA is TGTGCCAGTAGCTCAGGGGAGGGCGCGAGGCAGCCCCAGCATTTT. Translated: CASSSGEGARQPQHF.

V and J are TRBV28 and TRBJ2-3; the D gene is possibly TRBD1 (5 bases). V was cut by 6 bases and J by 0 bases, with 13 bases left in between. Germline V gene data show CDR1 as MDHEN and CDR2 as SYDVKM. The CDR3 is 15 residues long. The CDR3 loop reads CASSLGATSTDTQYF. In DNA form, the CDR3 reads TGTGCCAGCAGCCTAGGGGCGACTAGCACAGATACGCAGTATTTT.

The chain links TRBV27 to TRBJ2-7; TRBD1 aligns across 8 bases. The CDR3 consists of 12 residues. Germline values: CDR1 MNHEY, CDR2 SMNVEV (reference sequence). Trimming removed 6 bases from V and 5 bases from J; junction bases left unmatched: 3. The CDR3 here is CASRLDRDEQYF. CDR3 nucleotides: TGTGCCAGCAGGCTGGACAGGGACGAGCAGTACTTC.

The chain carries TRBV7-9 and TRBJ2-7, with 14 bases aligning to TRBD2. Germline CDR1 reads SEHNR; CDR2 reads FQNEAQ (reference sequence). The CDR3 consists of 18 residues. Losses at the gene ends were 5 bases for V and 5 bases for J; bases not matched to a gene: 14. CDR3 amino acids: CASSLALRTSGGLDEQYF. CDR3 DNA: TGTGCCAGCAGCCTCGCGCTTCGGACTAGCGGGGGGCTCGACGAGCAGTACTTC.

The chain carries TRBV5-1 and TRBJ1-2; D might be TRBD1 (6 bases). CDR1 and CDR2 from the germline V gene are SGHRS and YFSETQ. V was pared by 0 bases and J by 7 bases, with 13 bases between. CDR3 length: 14 residues. CDR3 loop: CASSLAVQGRGYTF. The CDR3 coding sequence is TGCGCCAGCAGCTTGGCCGTACAGGGACGTGGCTACACCTTC.

This clone was recorded a few times. The rearrangement links TRBV5-1 to TRBJ2-1; 11 bases match TRBD2. Germline CDR1 is SGHRS and CDR2 is YFSETQ. The CDR3 runs 13 residues. V shed 5 bases, J shed 9 bases, and the junction held 4 bases outside the gene matches. The CDR3 region has the DNA TGCGCCAGCAGGACCGGGACTAGCGGTGAGCAGTTCTTC. This translates into CASRTGTSGEQFF.

This clone has a handful of counts. This chain connects TRBV27 to TRBJ2-3; D possibly corresponds to TRBD2 (6 bases). Germline CDR1 and CDR2: MNHEY and SMNVEV (reference sequence). This CDR3 is 15 amino acids long. The V and J ends lost 3 bases and 1 base respectively, with 11 bases between them. Written as DNA, the CDR3 is TGTGCCAGCAGTTTGGGCGGGACCGGCACAGATACGCAGTATTTT. It specifies CASSLGGTGTDTQYF.

This clone has just a few counts. This CDR3 reads CASSEASGAYEQYF. In DNA form, the CDR3 reads TGTGCCAGCAGTGAAGCGTCCGGAGCCTACGAGCAGTACTTC. V usage is TRBV2 and J usage is TRBJ2-7; D unresolved. This CDR3 has 14 residues. The germline V and J ends were trimmed by 0 bases and 2 bases, with 8 bases remaining between them. Germline V gene data show CDR1 as SNHLY and CDR2 as FYNNEI.

The chain combines TRBV28 with TRBJ2-2; 10 positions agree with TRBD1. The CDR3 spans 15 residues. V dropped 6 bases and J dropped 2; count of bases not matched to a gene: 3. The V gene's germline CDR1 is MDHEN and CDR2 SYDVKM. CDR3 in DNA: TGTGCCAGCAGGGGACAGGGGACAAACACCGGGGAGCTGTTTTTT. Protein product: CASRGQGTNTGELFF. Based on the CDR3 plus reference TRBV28 and TRBJ2-2, the full variable domain is DVKVTQSSRYLVKRTGEKVFLECVQDMDHENMFWYRQDPGLGLRLIYFSYDVKMKEKGDIPEGYSVSREKKERFSLILESASTNQTSMYLCASRGQGTNTGELFFGEGSRLTVL.

This clone has a handful of counts. The rearrangement uses TRBV6-6 and TRBJ1-1; the D gene is possibly TRBD1 (5 bases). CDR1 is MNHNY and CDR2 is SVGAGI in the germline V gene (reference sequence). V lost 4 bases and J 7 bases, leaving 16 bases between the germline ends. This CDR3 comprises 14 residues. This chain's CDR3 is CASSWTGPGGEAFF. The CDR3 region has the DNA TGTGCCAGCAGTTGGACCGGGCCGGGGGGTGAAGCTTTCTTT.